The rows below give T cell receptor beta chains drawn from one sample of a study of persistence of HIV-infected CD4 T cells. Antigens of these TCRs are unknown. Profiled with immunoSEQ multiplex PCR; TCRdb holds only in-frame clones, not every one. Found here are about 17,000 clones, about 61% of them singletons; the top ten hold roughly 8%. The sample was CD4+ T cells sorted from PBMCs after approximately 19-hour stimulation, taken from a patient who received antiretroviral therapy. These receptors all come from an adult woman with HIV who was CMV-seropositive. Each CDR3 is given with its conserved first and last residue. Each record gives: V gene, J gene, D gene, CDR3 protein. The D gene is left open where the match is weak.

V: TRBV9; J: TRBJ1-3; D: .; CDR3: CASSVAGRGSGNTIYF
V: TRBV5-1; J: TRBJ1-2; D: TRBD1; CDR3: CASTLRGDSTNYGYTF
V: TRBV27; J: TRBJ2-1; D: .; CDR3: CASSLSVRRYNEQFF
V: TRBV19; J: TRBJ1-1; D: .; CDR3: CASTQNRRNNRASLNVAEAFF
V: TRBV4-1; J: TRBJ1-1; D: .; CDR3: CASSQGDGWNTEAFF
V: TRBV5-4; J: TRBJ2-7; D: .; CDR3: CASSPRDGSSYEQYF
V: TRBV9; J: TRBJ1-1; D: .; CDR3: CASSVVGTEAFF
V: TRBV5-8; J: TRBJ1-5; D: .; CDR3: CASSLDSGQGNQPQHF
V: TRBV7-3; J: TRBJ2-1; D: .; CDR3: CASSFGRSNEQFF
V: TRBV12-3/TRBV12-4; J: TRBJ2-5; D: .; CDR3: CASSSQGRETQYF
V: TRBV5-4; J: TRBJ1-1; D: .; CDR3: CASSLDSRVVGTEAFF
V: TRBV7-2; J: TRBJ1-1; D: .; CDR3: CASSLAVREGAFF
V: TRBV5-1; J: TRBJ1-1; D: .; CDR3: CASSLGRVGGTEAFF
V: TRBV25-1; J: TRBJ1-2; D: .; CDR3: CASSPTKGFYTF